This TCR beta chain was identified in a study of CD8 T cells in ankylosing spondylitis. General observations from the study: Made up of about eight highly homologous variants, a TCR beta motif appeared characteristic of ankylosing spondylitis blood. Earlier studies detected some motif variants in reactive arthritis synovial fluid and blood. Significant enrichment of disease-linked clones was reported in matched ankylosing spondylitis synovial fluid.

MiXCR, applied by TCRdb to the 5' RACE reads, yields one record per CDR3 protein. The data contain 180,000 or so distinct CDR3 sequences, roughly 11% of them singletons. Germline CDR1 is MNHNS and CDR2 is SASEGT. V lost 6 bases and J 5 bases, leaving 13 bases between the germline ends. The CDR3 is 13 residues long. This clonotype came up many times. Its antigen is unknown. Sequenced input: blood, either unsorted or a sorted T cell fraction (not recorded which). This receptor was taken from a male donor with ankylosing spondylitis or in good health (not recorded which). The V gene is TRBV6-1, the J gene TRBJ1-2; no clear D gene. The CDR3 region has the DNA TGTGCCAGCAGCGGGTCAGTCATTTATGGCTACACCTTC. Translating it yields CASSGSVIYGYTF.